The 5 T cell receptor beta chains listed next were all sequenced from one sample in a study of CD8 T cells in ankylosing spondylitis. Study-wide points: A TCR beta motif of 7 to 9 highly homologous variants seemed to mark ankylosing spondylitis blood.

From the 5' RACE reads, TCRdb called clonotypes with MiXCR, one entry per CDR3 protein. This sample yields around 770,000 distinct CDR3 sequences, of which approximately 12% are seen a single time; just over 0.5% belongs to the top ten. Their antigen targets remain unknown. Material for sequencing was blood, either unsorted or a sorted T cell fraction (not recorded which). The receptors shown here come from a male donor with ankylosing spondylitis.

This clonotype was seen a handful of times. The rearrangement links TRBV18 to TRBJ2-5, with TRBD2 as a possible D gene (6 bases). Germline V gene data show CDR1 as KGHSH and CDR2 as LQKENI. V was clipped by 3 bases and J by 5 bases, with 25 bases between them. The CDR3 length is 18 residues. The CDR3 DNA follows: TGTGCCAGCTCACCCCTTAGTTTTTCCCGGGGGTCGGAGGAGACCCAGTACTTC. The encoded protein is CASSPLSFSRGSEETQYF.

The table lists this clonotype with a few counts. The gene calls are TRBV20-1 and TRBJ2-1; possible D gene TRBD1, 5 bases. The V end was cut by 3 bases, the J end by 4 bases, with 19 bases between. Germline V gene lookup returns CDR1 DFQATT and CDR2 SNEGSKA (reference sequence). This CDR3 is 16 amino acids long. The CDR3 reads CSARGPGWVGYNEQFF. CDR3 nucleotide sequence: TGCAGTGCTAGGGGGCCTGGCTGGGTCGGATACAATGAGCAGTTCTTC.

This clonotype was recorded only once. The rearrangement links TRBV20-1 to TRBJ2-3, with D uncertain. V lost 0 bases to trimming and J lost 4 bases, with 14 bases between them. CDR3 size: 15 residues. Germline V gene sequence: CDR1 DFQATT, CDR2 SNEGSKA (reference sequence). CDR3 loop: CSAREYILEADTQYF. The CDR3 coding sequence is TGCAGTGCTAGAGAATATATTCTAGAGGCAGATACGCAGTATTTT.

This chain uses TRBV27 with TRBJ1-2; tentatively, D is TRBD1 (6 bases). The CDR3 spans 13 residues. Trimming pared 5 bases from V and 6 bases from J, leaving 13 bases between. From germline, CDR1 is MNHEY and CDR2 SMNVEV (reference sequence). The CDR3 coding sequence is TGTGCCAGCAGTCGTAGGGGGGTAAATGGCTACACCTTC. Protein sequence: CASSRRGVNGYTF.

This chain links TRBV10-3 with TRBJ2-1; TRBD2 agrees at 14 bases. Germline CDR1 ENHRY, CDR2 SYGVKD. V shed 8 bases, J shed 5 bases, and the junction held 5 bases outside the gene matches. The CDR3 spans 15 residues. In nucleotides, the CDR3 is TGTGCCATCGGGGGGACTAGCGGGAGCCACAATGAGCAGTTCTTC. Protein sequence: CAIGGTSGSHNEQFF.